Below are 30 T cell receptor beta chains sequenced from a single sample in a study of blood T cells in healthy people across ages. Primers used in a second PCR of roughly 6 to 11 cycles were a sample-barcoded 5' primer and a J-beta primer mix. TCRdb reprocessed the 5' RACE reads with MiXCR, giving one entry per CDR3 protein. The sample contains hundreds of thousands of distinct CDR3 sequences, around 50% of which appear only once. Source material: blood. The receptors were sampled from an elderly man in good health.

This clonotype was seen a handful of times. The chain carries TRBV12-3 or TRBV12-4 and TRBJ2-1; 7 bases fit TRBD1. Trimming removed 4 bases from V and 3 bases from J; junction bases left unmatched: 9. The CDR3 totals 16 residues. The CDR3 region is CASSSPAGTDYNEQFF. For the CDR3, the DNA is TGTGCCAGCAGTTCCCCCGCCGGGACAGACTACAATGAGCAGTTCTTC.

The chain joins TRBV20-1 to TRBJ1-1; possibly TRBD1 for D (5 bases). V dropped 1 base and J dropped 1 base, with 10 bases sitting between them. Germline assignment: CDR1 DFQATT and CDR2 SNEGSKA (reference sequence). The CDR3 extends over 14 amino acids. This CDR3 is CSARGGLGNTEAFF. The CDR3 DNA reads as TGCAGTGCTAGAGGGGGACTGGGGAACACTGAAGCTTTCTTT.

This clonotype was detected a few times. The gene calls are TRBV6-6 and TRBJ2-7; 7 bases are shared with TRBD2. CDR3 size: 12 residues. With V trimmed by 8 bases and J by 6 bases, 7 bases remained unmatched. The germline V gene has CDR1 MNHNY and CDR2 SVGAGI (reference sequence). CDR3: CASGREVGEQYF. The CDR3 nucleotides are TGTGCCAGCGGACGGGAGGTCGGCGAGCAGTACTTC.

This clonotype was recorded a few times. This chain joins TRBV12-3 or TRBV12-4 and TRBJ1-1; TRBD1 agrees at 9 bases. V shed 4 bases, J shed 1 base, and the junction held 4 bases outside the gene matches. This CDR3 spans 15 amino acids. CDR3 sequence (DNA): TGTGCCAGCAGTTCAGTGGACAGGGGGAACACTGAAGCTTTCTTT. Protein sequence: CASSSVDRGNTEAFF.

There are many counts of this clonotype. The chain has TRBV7-9 and TRBJ2-6; 8 bases align to TRBD1. Germline CDR1 is SEHNR and CDR2 is FQNEAQ (reference sequence). The V gene end was trimmed by 5 bases and the J gene end by 4 bases; junction bases not matched to a gene: 10. The CDR3 contains 17 residues. In nucleotides, the CDR3 is TGTGCCAGCAGCCGACAGGGGTTGCAACACGGGGCCAACGTCCTGACTTTC. Its protein product is CASSRQGLQHGANVLTF.

The chain uses TRBV12-3 or TRBV12-4 and TRBJ2-3; 7 bases are a match to TRBD1. CDR3 size: 16 residues. V was clipped by 5 bases and J by 2 bases; unmatched bases: 10. The CDR3 loop is CASSLRQGMFTDTQYF. DNA for the CDR3: TGTGCCAGCAGTCTAAGACAGGGAATGTTCACAGATACGCAGTATTTT.

This clonotype has more than one count but fewer than ten. The chain carries TRBV9 and TRBJ2-1, with a possible D match to TRBD2 (6 bases). The ends were cut back, 3 bases at V and 5 bases at J, with 18 bases in the middle. From germline, CDR1 is SGDLS and CDR2 YYNGEE. The CDR3 sequence is 16 residues long. The CDR3 DNA reads TGTGCCAGCAGCGAGCTCCCCGGCGGGGAACACAATGAGCAGTTCTTC. Its translation: CASSELPGGEHNEQFF.

This chain links TRBV5-1 with TRBJ2-7; 7 bases are shared with TRBD1. Germline assignment: CDR1 SGHRS and CDR2 YFSETQ. The CDR3 runs 13 residues. The V and J ends lost 4 bases and 3 bases, in that order; junction bases with no gene match: 4. The CDR3 loop reads CASSRDRFYEQYF. CDR3 nucleotides: TGCGCCAGCAGCAGGGACAGATTCTACGAGCAGTACTTC.

The gene calls are TRBV7-3 and TRBJ2-1, with D perhaps assigned TRBD1 or TRBD2 (5 bases each). This CDR3 region has 15 residues. V lost 0 bases and J lost 7, with 13 bases in between. Germline CDR1 is SGHTA and CDR2 is FQGTGA. This CDR3 is CASSLTGVSLNEQFF. In DNA form, the CDR3 reads TGTGCCAGCAGCTTAACGGGGGTATCTCTAAATGAGCAGTTCTTC. The entire variable domain, with the rest obtained from reference TRBV7-3 and TRBJ2-1, is as follows: GAGVSQTPSNKVTEKGKYVELRCDPISGHTALYWYRQSLGQGPEFLIYFQGTGAADDSGLPNDRFFAVRPEGSVSTLKIQRTERGDSAVYLCASSLTGVSLNEQFFGPGTRLTVL.

This rearrangement joins TRBV15 to TRBJ2-5; the match to TRBD1 covers 7 bases. The CDR3 is made up of 20 amino acids. Germline CDR1 and CDR2: LNHNV and YYDKDF (reference sequence). The ends lost 0 bases at V and 4 bases at J; junction bases unmatched: 20. The CDR3 loop is CATSRDLLTGQYPQGETQYF. As DNA, the CDR3 is TGTGCCACCAGCAGAGATCTTCTAACGGGACAGTACCCCCAGGGAGAGACCCAGTACTTC.

The V gene is TRBV10-3, the J gene TRBJ2-5; a weak D match, TRBD1 (6 bases). CDR1 is ENHRY, CDR2 SYGVKD, per germline. Trimming took 6 bases from V and 11 from J, leaving 19 bases between them. The CDR3 contains 13 residues. This CDR3 reads CAISRGGEAEQYF. The CDR3 bases are TGTGCCATCAGCCGAGGGGGAGAGGCTGAGCAGTACTTC.

Turning to this clonotype: Given a much more abundant clone one base away, this may be a read error. The chain recombines TRBV12-3 or TRBV12-4 with TRBJ2-7, with 7 bases matching TRBD1. The length of the CDR3 is 13 residues. The V and J ends lost 3 bases and 5 bases, in that order; junction bases with no gene match: 4. CDR3 in DNA: TGTGCCAGCAGTTTCGACAGGGTCCACGAGCAGTACTTC. Translated, it gives CASSFDRVHEQYF.

This clonotype was detected only once. The chain uses TRBV18 and TRBJ2-3; 7 nucleotides match TRBD1. In germline, CDR1 is KGHSH, CDR2 LQKENI. Germline trimming cut 3 bases from V and 2 bases from J; bases unmatched to any gene: 8. This CDR3 is built from 16 residues. The CDR3 DNA is TGTGCCAGCTCACCGAGGGGACAGTCGGCCACAGATACGCAGTATTTT. It codes for CASSPRGQSATDTQYF.

For this clonotype: At one boundary the junction diverges from the germline segment, which might be a read error. The chain is built from TRBV5-1 and TRBJ1-2; D call uncertain. CDR3 length: 14 residues. Germline values: CDR1 SGHRS, CDR2 YFSETQ. The CDR3 DNA reads as TGCGTCAGCAGCTTAACGACGGGATCCTATGGCTACACCTTC. This codes for CVSSLTTGSYGYTF.

The J gene is TRBJ2-7, the V gene TRBV29-1; perhaps TRBD1 as D (6 bases). Trimming left V 7 bases short and J 5 bases short, with 15 bases between. This CDR3 is built from 12 residues. Germline V gene lookup returns CDR1 SQVTM and CDR2 ANQGSEA. CDR3 bases: TGCAGCGCTAGGTGGGGGCAGAACGAGCAGTACTTC. Translating it yields CSARWGQNEQYF.

In regard to this clonotype: This could be a read error, since a much larger clone is one nucleotide away. The gene calls are TRBV20-1 and TRBJ2-7; TRBD1 or TRBD2 may be the D gene (5 bases each). This CDR3 is 13 amino acids long. Germline V lookup: CDR1 DFQATT, CDR2 SNEGSKA (reference sequence). Trimming cost V 1 base and J 7 bases, with 14 bases left between them. CDR3 nucleotide sequence: TGCAGTGCTAGAGGGGACGGACGCAATGAGCAGTACTTC. Translation gives CSARGDGRNEQYF.

Comment on this clonotype: A read error may be the cause here, since a much bigger clone is one base away. The gene calls are TRBV7-3 and TRBJ2-2; 7 nucleotides match TRBD1. CDR3 length equals 15 residues. V dropped 4 bases and J dropped 10; count of bases not matched to a gene: 12. The germline CDR1 and CDR2 sequences are SGHTA and FQGTGA. CDR3 bases: TGTGCCAGCAGCTCCCAATCGGGGACAGCCGAGGAGCTGTTTTTT. Translated, it gives CASSSQSGTAEELFF.

The V gene is TRBV27, the J gene TRBJ2-7, with 12 bases fitting TRBD2. J was trimmed by 2 bases and V by 5 bases; bases with no gene match: 13. CDR3 length: 18 amino acids. The V gene's germline CDR1 is MNHEY and CDR2 SMNVEV (reference sequence). The CDR3 DNA follows: TGTGCCAGCAGTCTCAAATACACGGGACTAGCGGGCACCTACGAGCAGTACTTC. Its translation: CASSLKYTGLAGTYEQYF.

The chain recombines TRBV20-1 with TRBJ2-1; TRBD1 is a possible D gene (6 bases). V dropped 0 bases and J dropped 4 bases, with 28 bases sitting between them. Per germline, CDR1 DFQATT and CDR2 SNEGSKA (reference sequence). CDR3 length: 20 residues. The CDR3 loop is CSARDLTSTGPGQLYNEQFF. CDR3 in DNA: TGCAGTGCTAGAGATCTCACGAGTACGGGACCGGGACAATTATACAATGAGCAGTTCTTC.

This clonotype appeared a few times. This chain joins TRBV7-2 and TRBJ2-1; a weak D match, TRBD2 (5 bases). This CDR3 region has 17 residues. Germline values: CDR1 SGHTA, CDR2 FQGNSA. V was shortened by 2 bases and J by 2 bases, with 16 bases between the two germline ends. DNA of the CDR3: TGTGCCAGCAGCTTATACGGAGGTCCTTCGACCTACAATGAGCAGTTCTTC. It translates to CASSLYGGPSTYNEQFF.

The rearrangement uses TRBV24-1 and TRBJ2-1; 12 bases are a match to TRBD1. This CDR3 region has 16 residues. Unmatched junction bases numbered 8, after V lost 4 bases and J lost 8 bases. CDR1 and CDR2 from the germline V gene are KGHDR and SFDVKD. The CDR3 DNA follows: TGTGCCACCAGTGACCCCGGGACAGGGGGCATCCATGAGCAGTTCTTC. It specifies CATSDPGTGGIHEQFF.

V usage is TRBV20-1 and J usage is TRBJ2-7, with TRBD2 as a possible D gene (6 bases). CDR1 and CDR2 (germline): DFQATT, SNEGSKA (reference sequence). Trimming pared 3 bases from V and 0 bases from J, leaving 18 bases between. The length of the CDR3 is 16 residues. The DNA for the CDR3 is TGCAGTGCTAGTTTAAGGCGGGGCGGTAGCTCCTACGAGCAGTACTTC. Its translation is CSASLRRGGSSYEQYF.

Details on this clonotype: This may arise from a read error, as a much more abundant clone is one base away. J is TRBJ2-1 and V is TRBV9, with D perhaps matching TRBD1 (6 bases). The assigned J gene may be wrong: the sequence end matches TRBJ2-7 better. CDR3 length: 14 residues. CDR1 and CDR2 (germline): SGDLS, YYNGEE. The CDR3 DNA is TGTGCCAGCAGCAAGGTACAGGGTGCCTACGAGCAGTACTTC. Translation gives CASSKVQGAYEQYF.

This clonotype was recorded at least ten times. The chain links TRBV7-2 to TRBJ2-5; no firm D call. The V and J ends lost 5 bases and 3 bases respectively, with 13 bases between them. Germline assignment: CDR1 SGHTA and CDR2 FQGNSA. The CDR3 loop spans 14 amino acids. CDR3 bases: TGTGCCAGCAGCCCCCGGCTGGGTAAAGAGACCCAGTACTTC. As protein: CASSPRLGKETQYF.

V gene TRBV7-9 combines with J gene TRBJ1-4; D is undetermined. V was pared by 5 bases and J by 8 bases, with 9 bases between. Germline V gene lookup returns CDR1 SEHNR and CDR2 FQNEAQ (reference sequence). This CDR3 contains 12 residues. The chain's CDR3 is CASSLEGEKLFF. CDR3 nucleotide sequence: TGTGCCAGCAGCCTCGAAGGAGAAAAACTGTTTTTT.

A remark on this clonotype: The junction departs from the called germline gene at one end, perhaps through a read error. This chain uses TRBV29-1 with TRBJ2-7; 9 nucleotides align to TRBD1. CDR3 size: 13 residues. CDR1 SQVTM and CDR2 ANQGSEA come from the germline V gene. The CDR3 spells CSVERDRGFEQYF. CDR3 nucleotides: TGTAGCGTTGAGCGCGACAGGGGGTTCGAGCAGTACTTC.

The V and J genes are TRBV5-1 and TRBJ2-3; D possibly corresponds to TRBD1 (6 bases). Germline CDR1 is SGHRS and CDR2 is YFSETQ. V dropped 3 bases and J dropped 3 bases, with 14 bases sitting between them. The CDR3 runs to 15 residues. CDR3 coding DNA: TGCGCCAGCAGCTCACCGGGACAAGCAACAGATACGCAGTATTTT. This encodes CASSSPGQATDTQYF.

As to this clonotype: Since a much larger clone is just one base distant, this may be a read error. V is TRBV12-3 or TRBV12-4 and J is TRBJ2-3; D not resolved. This CDR3 is 16 amino acids long. In DNA, the CDR3 is TGTGCCGGCAGTTCCCCAAGGCATCCTAGCACAGATACGCAGTATTTT. Its translation: CAGSSPRHPSTDTQYF.

The V gene is TRBV20-1, the J gene TRBJ2-1; D unresolved. V was clipped by 0 bases and J by 0 bases, with 6 bases between them. The CDR3 has 14 amino acids. Germline V lookup: CDR1 DFQATT, CDR2 SNEGSKA (reference sequence). The CDR3 DNA follows: TGCAGTGCTAGAGATGCCTCCTCCTACAATGAGCAGTTCTTC. It translates to CSARDASSYNEQFF.

This clonotype was counted only a few times. V and J are TRBV5-5 and TRBJ2-5; 9 bases line up with TRBD1. From germline, CDR1 is SGHKS and CDR2 YYEKEE (reference sequence). V was pared by 5 bases and J by 5 bases, with 7 bases of the junction left unmatched. This CDR3 is 14 amino acids long. The CDR3 loop is CASRRADRGETQYF. The DNA of the CDR3 is TGTGCCAGCAGACGAGCCGACAGGGGGGAGACCCAGTACTTC.